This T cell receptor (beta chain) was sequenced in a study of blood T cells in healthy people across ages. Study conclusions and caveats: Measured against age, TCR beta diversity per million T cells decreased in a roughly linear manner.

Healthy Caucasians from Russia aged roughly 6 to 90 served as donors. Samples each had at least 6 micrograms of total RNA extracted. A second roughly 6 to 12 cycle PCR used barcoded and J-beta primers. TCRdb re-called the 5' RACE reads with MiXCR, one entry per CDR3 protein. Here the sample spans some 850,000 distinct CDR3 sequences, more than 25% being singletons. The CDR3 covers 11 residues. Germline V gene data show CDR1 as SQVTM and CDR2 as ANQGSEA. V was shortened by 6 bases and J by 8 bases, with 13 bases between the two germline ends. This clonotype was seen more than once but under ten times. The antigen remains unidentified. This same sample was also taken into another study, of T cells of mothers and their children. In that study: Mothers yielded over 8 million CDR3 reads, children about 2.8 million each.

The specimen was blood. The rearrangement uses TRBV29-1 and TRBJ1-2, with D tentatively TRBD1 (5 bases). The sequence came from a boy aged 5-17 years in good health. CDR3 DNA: TGCAGCGTGGGGGGGATCAGGGGCTACACCTTC. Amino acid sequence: CSVGGIRGYTF.